Shown below are 9 T cell receptor beta chains from a single sample sequenced in a study of radiation and T cells in renal cell carcinoma. TCRdb's copy holds only in-frame clones and misses some; the assay was immunoSEQ multiplex PCR. The sample contains about 130,000 clones, roughly four fifths of which appear only once. This sample's time point: blood 2 weeks post-SBRT. Treatment here: 15 Gy SBRT to primary tumor, nephrectomy 4 weeks later. This specimen was blood, taken from a patient whose treatment included radiotherapy and nephrectomy. Every receptor here comes from a man between 45 and 60 years old with renal cell carcinoma.

As for this clone: Other DNA sequences in this sample translate to the same CDR3. V usage is TRBV11-2 and J usage is TRBJ2-7, with D unresolved. Germline V gene data show CDR1 as SGHAT and CDR2 as FQNNGV. V lost 1 base, J lost 4 bases, and 5 bases lay in between. CDR3 length: 12 amino acids. CDR3 in amino acids: CASSLVGYEQYF. As DNA, the CDR3 is TGTGCCAGCAGCTTAGTCGGATACGAGCAGTACTTC.

The chain recombines TRBV18 with TRBJ2-1; TRBD2 matches at 7 bases. The CDR3 consists of 14 residues. The germline gives CDR1 KGHSH, CDR2 LQKENI. V trimming: 5 bases; J trimming: 3 bases; junction bases outside the gene matches: 4. The CDR3 is CASSTAGNYNEQFF. The DNA of the CDR3 is TGTGCCAGCTCAACAGCGGGAAACTACAATGAGCAGTTCTTC.

The CDR3 DNA follows: TGTGCCAGCAGTGAAGCAGCGCTTGGAAACACCATATATTTT. As protein: CASSEAALGNTIYF. This chain uses TRBV2 with TRBJ1-3; no definite D call. Trimming took off 0 bases at V and 3 bases at J, with 6 bases between the two ends. The germline gives CDR1 SNHLY, CDR2 FYNNEI. The CDR3 is made up of 14 amino acids.

The chain employs TRBV5-1 and TRBJ2-7; D perhaps matches TRBD2 (5 bases). CDR1 and CDR2 (germline): SGHRS, YFSETQ. The CDR3 sequence is 14 residues long. V gave up 0 bases and J gave up 5 bases, with 12 bases separating them. This CDR3 reads CASSLAEGDHEQYF. The CDR3 nucleotides are TGCGCCAGCAGCTTGGCCGAGGGAGACCACGAGCAGTACTTC.

This clone was seen just once. The chain carries TRBV7-2 and TRBJ2-7, with D uncertain. The CDR3 covers 13 residues. The germline V gene encodes CDR1 SGHTA and CDR2 FQGNSA. The V end was cut by 2 bases, the J end by 6 bases, with 11 bases between. As DNA, the CDR3 is TGTGCCAGCAGCTTAATCTTTTCCGGCGAGCAGTACTTC. This encodes CASSLIFSGEQYF.

This chain uses TRBV4-2 with TRBJ1-6; TRBD1 aligns across 7 bases. Losses at the gene ends were 1 base for V and 2 bases for J; bases not matched to a gene: 2. The CDR3 totals 16 residues. CDR1 is LGHNA, CDR2 YNFKEQ, per germline. In nucleotides, the CDR3 is TGTGCCAGCAGCCAAGGACAGGGCCCCTATAATTCACCCCTCCACTTT. It specifies CASSQGQGPYNSPLHF.

The chain uses TRBV27 and TRBJ2-7, with 12 bases aligning to TRBD1. This CDR3 spans 16 amino acids. The V gene end was trimmed by 7 bases and the J gene end by 4 bases; junction bases not matched to a gene: 11. CDR1 and CDR2 (germline): MNHEY, SMNVEV (reference sequence). The CDR3 DNA sequence: TGTGCCAGCACCTCACTGGGGACAGGGGGCCGGTACGAGCAGTACTTC. This translates into CASTSLGTGGRYEQYF.

A single count supports this clone. This sequence joins TRBV4-2 and TRBJ2-3; D not certain. V was trimmed by 5 bases and J by 0 bases, leaving 9 bases between them. Per germline, CDR1 LGHNA and CDR2 YNFKEQ. This CDR3 has 14 residues. As DNA, the CDR3 is TGTGCCAGCAGCTCCGGCTACAGCACAGATACGCAGTATTTT. Protein: CASSSGYSTDTQYF.

The sample holds one count of this clone. The rearrangement uses TRBV2 and TRBJ1-2; D possibly corresponds to TRBD1 (6 bases). Germline V lookup: CDR1 SNHLY, CDR2 FYNNEI. Trimming removed 7 bases from V and 3 bases from J, with 15 bases in between. The CDR3 is made up of 14 amino acids. The CDR3 sequence: CASTEGGAYYGYTF. CDR3 DNA: TGTGCCAGCACCGAGGGGGGGGCTTACTATGGCTACACCTTC. The full variable domain, in which reference TRBV2 and TRBJ1-2 provide the parts outside the CDR3, is EPEVTQTPSHQVTQMGQEVILRCVPISNHLYFYWYRQILGQKVEFLVSFYNNEISEKSEIFDDQFSVERPDGSNFTLKIRSTKLEDSAMYFCASTEGGAYYGYTFGSGTRLTVV.